This record concerns one T cell receptor (beta chain) sequence. Its cognate antigen is unknown. Germline assignment: CDR1 DFQATT and CDR2 SNEGSKA (reference sequence). The V gene lost 7 bases and the J gene lost 8 bases, with 17 bases spanning the gap. The CDR3 loop spans 12 amino acids. This sample is part of a study of vaccination and CD4 T cells after COVID-19. About the research overall: There were six male and four female convalescents, and two of them were Hispanic. Timing of post-vaccine sample collection was a median around 72 days after dose two, with a range of 14 to 241.

At the Johns Hopkins FTIC core, DNA taken from cultured CD4+ T cells was sequenced by way of the Oncomine TCR Beta short-read assay. TCRdb redid the calling of the PCR reads with MiXCR, one entry per CDR3 protein. The sample includes about 20,000 distinct CDR3 sequences, around half seen only once; the top ten take 4%. Treatment of the sample: approximately 10-day PBMC culture with coronavirus spike peptide pools or control peptides (ViraFEST assay). First, ViraFEST expanded antigen-specific T cells with peptide pools, and next it sequenced the TCRs. Negative selection purified CD4+ T cells after less than 11 days of culture.

This sequence joins TRBV20-1 and TRBJ1-2; possibly TRBD1 for D (6 bases). Here the sequenced sample was CD4+ T cells from blood, cultured in vitro, taken before SARS-CoV-2 vaccination. The receptor was derived from a human donor who had recovered from COVID-19. CDR3 nucleotides: TGCAGTGGTATCAGGGGATTTAGGGGCTACACCTTC. Protein: CSGIRGFRGYTF.